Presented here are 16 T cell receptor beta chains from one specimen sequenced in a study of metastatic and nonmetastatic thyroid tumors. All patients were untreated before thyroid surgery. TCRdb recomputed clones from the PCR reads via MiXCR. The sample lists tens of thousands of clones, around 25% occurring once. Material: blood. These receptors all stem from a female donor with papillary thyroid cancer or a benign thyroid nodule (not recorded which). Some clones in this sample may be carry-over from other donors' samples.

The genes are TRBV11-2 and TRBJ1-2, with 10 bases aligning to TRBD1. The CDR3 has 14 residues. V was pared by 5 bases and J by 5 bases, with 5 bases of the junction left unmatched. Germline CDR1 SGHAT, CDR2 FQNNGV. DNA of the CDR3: TGTGCCAGCAGCAGGGACAGGGGAACGTATGGCTACACCTTC. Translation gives CASSRDRGTYGYTF.

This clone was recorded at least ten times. The CDR3 region is CASSSEGATSYGYTF. Written as DNA, the CDR3 is TGCGCCAGCAGCTCTGAGGGGGCTACCAGCTATGGCTACACCTTC. The chain links TRBV5-1 to TRBJ1-2; 7 nucleotides match TRBD1. Per germline, CDR1 SGHRS and CDR2 YFSETQ. The CDR3 runs to 15 residues. The J segment lost 4 bases and the V segment lost 3 bases, leaving 9 bases of the junction unmatched. Together with reference TRBV5-1 and TRBJ1-2, the CDR3 gives the full variable domain: KAGVTQTPRYLIKTRGQQVTLSCSPISGHRSVSWYQQTPGQGLQFLFEYFSETQRNKGNFPGRFSGRQFSNSRSEMNVSTLELGDSALYLCASSSEGATSYGYTFGSGTRLTVV.

This CDR3 reads CASSFSYEYYF. In DNA, the CDR3 is TGCGCCAGCAGCTTCTCCTACGAGTATTACTTC. This rearrangement joins TRBV5-1 to TRBJ2-7; the D is unclear. Trimming cost V 2 bases and J 13 bases, with 13 bases left between them. Germline lookup yields CDR1 SGHRS and CDR2 YFSETQ. This CDR3 spans 11 amino acids.

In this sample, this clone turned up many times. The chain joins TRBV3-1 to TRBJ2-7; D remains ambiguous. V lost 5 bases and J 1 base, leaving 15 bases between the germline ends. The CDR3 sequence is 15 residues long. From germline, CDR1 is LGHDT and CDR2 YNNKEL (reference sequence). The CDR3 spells CASSSDAGLSYEQYF. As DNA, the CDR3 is TGTGCCAGCAGCTCAGACGCCGGTCTTTCCTACGAGCAGTACTTC.

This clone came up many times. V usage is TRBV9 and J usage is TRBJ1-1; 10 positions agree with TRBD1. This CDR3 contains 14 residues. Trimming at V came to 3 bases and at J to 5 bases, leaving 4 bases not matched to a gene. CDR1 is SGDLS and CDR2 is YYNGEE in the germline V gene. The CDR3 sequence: CASSGDRGGTEAFF. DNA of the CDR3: TGTGCCAGCAGCGGGGACAGGGGAGGGACTGAAGCTTTCTTT.

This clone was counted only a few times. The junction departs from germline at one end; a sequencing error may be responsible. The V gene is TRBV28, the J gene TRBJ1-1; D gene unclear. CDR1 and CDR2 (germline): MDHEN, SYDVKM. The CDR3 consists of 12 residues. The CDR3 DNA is TGTACCAGCAGTTTTCGGTACACTGAAGCTTTCTTT. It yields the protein CTSSFRYTEAFF.

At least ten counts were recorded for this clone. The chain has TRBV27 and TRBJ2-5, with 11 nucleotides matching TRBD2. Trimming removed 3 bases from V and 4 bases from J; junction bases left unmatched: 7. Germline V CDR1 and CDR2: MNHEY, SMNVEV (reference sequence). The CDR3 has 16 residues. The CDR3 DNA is TGTGCCAGCAGTTTCCTTTCGACTAGCGGGACAGAGACCCAGTACTTC. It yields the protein CASSFLSTSGTETQYF.

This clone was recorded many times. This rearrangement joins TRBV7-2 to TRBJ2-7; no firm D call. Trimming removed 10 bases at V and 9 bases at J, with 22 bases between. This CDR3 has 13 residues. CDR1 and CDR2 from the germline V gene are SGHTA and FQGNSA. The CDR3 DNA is TGTGCCACCACTACCCCCTGGATTTCAGTGCAGTACTTC. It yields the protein CATTTPWISVQYF.

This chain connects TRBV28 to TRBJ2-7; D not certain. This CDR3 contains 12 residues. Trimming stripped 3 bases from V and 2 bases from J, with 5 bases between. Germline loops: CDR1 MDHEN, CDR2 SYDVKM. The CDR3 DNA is TGTGCCAGCAGTTTTGCGGCCTACGAGCAGTACTTC. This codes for CASSFAAYEQYF.

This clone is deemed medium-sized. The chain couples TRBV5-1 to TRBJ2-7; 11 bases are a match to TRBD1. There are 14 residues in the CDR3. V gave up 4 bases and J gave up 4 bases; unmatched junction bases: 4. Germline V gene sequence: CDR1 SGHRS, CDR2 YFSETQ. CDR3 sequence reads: CASSIGQGAYEQYF. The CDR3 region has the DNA TGCGCCAGCAGCATTGGACAGGGGGCTTACGAGCAGTACTTC. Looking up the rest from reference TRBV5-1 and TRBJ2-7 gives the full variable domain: KAGVTQTPRYLIKTRGQQVTLSCSPISGHRSVSWYQQTPGQGLQFLFEYFSETQRNKGNFPGRFSGRQFSNSRSEMNVSTLELGDSALYLCASSIGQGAYEQYFGPGTRLTVT.

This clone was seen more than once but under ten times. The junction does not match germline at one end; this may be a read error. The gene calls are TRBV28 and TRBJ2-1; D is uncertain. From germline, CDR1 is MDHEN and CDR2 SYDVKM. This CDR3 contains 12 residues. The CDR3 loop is CATLSSYNERFF. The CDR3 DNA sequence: TGTGCCACCCTGAGCTCCTACAATGAGCGGTTCTTC.

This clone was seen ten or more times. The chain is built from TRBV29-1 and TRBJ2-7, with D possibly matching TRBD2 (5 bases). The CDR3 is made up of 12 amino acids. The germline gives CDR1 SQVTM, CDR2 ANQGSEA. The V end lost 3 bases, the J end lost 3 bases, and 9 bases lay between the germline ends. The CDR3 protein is CSVEEAGYEQYF. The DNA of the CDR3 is TGCAGCGTTGAGGAGGCAGGCTACGAGCAGTACTTC.

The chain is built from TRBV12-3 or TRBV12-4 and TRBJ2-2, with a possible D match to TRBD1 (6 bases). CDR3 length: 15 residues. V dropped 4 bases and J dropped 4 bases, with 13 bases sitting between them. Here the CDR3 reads CASSSQGSATGELFF. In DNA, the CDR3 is TGTGCCAGCAGTTCGCAGGGGTCGGCCACCGGGGAGCTGTTTTTT.

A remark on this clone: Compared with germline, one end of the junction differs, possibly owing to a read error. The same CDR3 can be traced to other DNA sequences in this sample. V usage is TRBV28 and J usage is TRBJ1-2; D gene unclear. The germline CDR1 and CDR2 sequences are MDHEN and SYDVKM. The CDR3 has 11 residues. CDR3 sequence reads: CASRRTESYTF. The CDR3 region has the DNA TGTGCCAGCAGGAGGACGGAGTCCTACACATTC.

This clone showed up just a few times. The CDR3 bases are TGTGCCAGCAGCCCCGGGACTAGAACGAGCTATGAGCAGTTCTTC. Protein sequence: CASSPGTRTSYEQFF. This chain links TRBV11-2 with TRBJ2-1; 8 bases are a match to TRBD2. CDR1 is SGHAT and CDR2 is FQNNGV in the germline V gene. This CDR3 has 15 amino acids. After removal of 5 bases from V and 8 bases from J, the junction contained 11 bases not matched to a gene.

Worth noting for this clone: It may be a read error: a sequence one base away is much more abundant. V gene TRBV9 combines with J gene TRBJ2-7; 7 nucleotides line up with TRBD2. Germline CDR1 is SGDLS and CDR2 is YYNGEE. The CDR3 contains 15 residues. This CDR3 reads CASSEGTIGSYEQYF. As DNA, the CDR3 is TGTGCCAGCAGCGAAGGGACTATCGGGTCCTACGAGCAATACTTC.